This T cell receptor beta chain was found in a study of CD8+ T cells in alopecia areata. The treatment is: oral pan-JAK inhibitor, 5-10 mg twice daily. This CDR3 spans 14 amino acids. V lost 4 bases and J 1 base, leaving 11 bases between the germline ends. Germline CDR1 and CDR2: SGHDT and YYEEEE. Extracted from the samples, RNA was reverse transcribed into cDNA to serve as the sequencing template. Profiled with immunoSEQ multiplex PCR; TCRdb holds only in-frame clones, not every one. This sample has around 190,000 clones, with more than 50% found just once. The rearrangement links TRBV5-6 to TRBJ1-1; D is uncertain. This sequence was found in a human donor with alopecia areata. The sample here was CD4+ T cells sorted from blood, taken at week 24, from a patient treated with tofacitinib. In DNA form, the CDR3 reads TGTGCCAGCAGCCCGTGGACGGGGAACACTGAAGCTTTCTTT. Protein: CASSPWTGNTEAFF.